This TCR beta chain was found in a study of blood T cell repertoires in COVID-19. Trimming removed 4 bases at V and 0 bases at J, with 10 bases between. CDR3 length: 15 residues. The germline gives CDR1 LNHDA, CDR2 SQIVND (reference sequence). This clone showed up just a few times. In the authors' workflow: Amplified reference gene primers provided the basis for estimating nucleated cell counts. The repertoire was sequenced with immunoSEQ multiplex PCR; TCRdb's copy has only in-frame clones and lacks some. That table furnishes V, J and clone size, whereas the DNA furnished D and trimming. This sample carries about 140,000 clones, around 84% of them seen once, and the ten largest clones take more than 5%.

The V and J genes are TRBV19 and TRBJ1-3; D gene ambiguous. The sample was peripheral blood. The source of this sequence is a human donor in a cohort sampled during active COVID-19. CDR3 nucleotides: TGTGCCAGTAGTAACCGGGAGCTCTCTGGAAACACCATATATTTT. It translates to CASSNRELSGNTIYF.